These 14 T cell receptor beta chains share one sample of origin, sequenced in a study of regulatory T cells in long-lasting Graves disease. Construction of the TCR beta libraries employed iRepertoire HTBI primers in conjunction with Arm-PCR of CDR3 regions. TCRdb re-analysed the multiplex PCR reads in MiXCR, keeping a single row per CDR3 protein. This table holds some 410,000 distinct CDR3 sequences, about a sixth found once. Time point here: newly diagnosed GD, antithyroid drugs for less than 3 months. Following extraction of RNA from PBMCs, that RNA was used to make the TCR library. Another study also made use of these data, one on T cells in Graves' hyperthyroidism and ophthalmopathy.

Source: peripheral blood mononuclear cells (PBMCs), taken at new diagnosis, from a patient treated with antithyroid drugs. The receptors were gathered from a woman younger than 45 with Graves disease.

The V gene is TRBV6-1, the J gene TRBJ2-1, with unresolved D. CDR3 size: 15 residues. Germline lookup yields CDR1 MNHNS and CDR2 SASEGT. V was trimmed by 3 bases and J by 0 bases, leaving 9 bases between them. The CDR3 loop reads CASSDTLSSYNEQFF. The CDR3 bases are TGTGCCAGCAGTGACACTTTGAGCTCCTACAATGAGCAGTTCTTC.

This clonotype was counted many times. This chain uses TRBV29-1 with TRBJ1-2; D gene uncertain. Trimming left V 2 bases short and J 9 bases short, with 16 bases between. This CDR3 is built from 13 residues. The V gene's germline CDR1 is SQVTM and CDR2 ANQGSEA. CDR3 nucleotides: TGCAGCGTTGAAAAGGCAGCGTCTGGGAGCTACACCTTC. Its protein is CSVEKAASGSYTF.

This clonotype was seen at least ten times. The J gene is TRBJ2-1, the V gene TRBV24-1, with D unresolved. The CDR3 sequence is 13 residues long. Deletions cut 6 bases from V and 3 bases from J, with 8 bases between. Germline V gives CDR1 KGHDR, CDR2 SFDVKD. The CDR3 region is CATSQTVYNEQFF. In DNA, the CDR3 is TGTGCCACCAGTCAGACGGTCTACAATGAGCAGTTCTTC.

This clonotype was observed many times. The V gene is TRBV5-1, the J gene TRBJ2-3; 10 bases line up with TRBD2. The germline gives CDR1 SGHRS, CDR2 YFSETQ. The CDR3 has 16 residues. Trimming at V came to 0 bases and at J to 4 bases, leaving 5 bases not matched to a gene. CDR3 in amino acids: CASSLVLAGVADTQYF. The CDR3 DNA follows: TGCGCCAGCAGCTTGGTGCTAGCGGGAGTGGCAGATACGCAGTATTTT.

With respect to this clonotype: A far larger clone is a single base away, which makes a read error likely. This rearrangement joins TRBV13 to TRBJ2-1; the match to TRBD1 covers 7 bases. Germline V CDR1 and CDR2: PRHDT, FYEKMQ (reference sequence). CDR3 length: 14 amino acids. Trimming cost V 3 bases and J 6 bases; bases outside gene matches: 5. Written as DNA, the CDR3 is TGTGCCAGCAGCTTGGGACAGCCATCCAATGAGCAGTTCTTC. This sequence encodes CASSLGQPSNEQFF.

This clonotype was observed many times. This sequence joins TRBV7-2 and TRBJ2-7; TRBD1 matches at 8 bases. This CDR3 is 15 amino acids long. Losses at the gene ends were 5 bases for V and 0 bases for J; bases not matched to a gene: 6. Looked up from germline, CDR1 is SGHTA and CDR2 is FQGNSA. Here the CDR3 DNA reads TGTGCCAGCAGCCTCTCACAGGGGGACTCCTACGAGCAGTACTTC. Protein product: CASSLSQGDSYEQYF.

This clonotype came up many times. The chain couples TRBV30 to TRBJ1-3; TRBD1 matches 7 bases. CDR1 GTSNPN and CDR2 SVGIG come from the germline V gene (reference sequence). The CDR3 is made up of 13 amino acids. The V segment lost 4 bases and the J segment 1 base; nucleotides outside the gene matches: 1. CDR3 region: CAWTGGSGNTIYF. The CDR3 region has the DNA TGTGCCTGGACAGGGGGATCTGGAAACACCATATATTTT.

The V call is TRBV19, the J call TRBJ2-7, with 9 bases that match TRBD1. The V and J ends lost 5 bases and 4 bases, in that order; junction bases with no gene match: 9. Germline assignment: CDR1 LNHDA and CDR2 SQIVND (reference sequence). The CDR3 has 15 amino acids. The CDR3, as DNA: TGTGCCAGTAGTTCCGGGACAGGGTCTGTTTACGAGCAGTACTTC. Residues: CASSSGTGSVYEQYF.

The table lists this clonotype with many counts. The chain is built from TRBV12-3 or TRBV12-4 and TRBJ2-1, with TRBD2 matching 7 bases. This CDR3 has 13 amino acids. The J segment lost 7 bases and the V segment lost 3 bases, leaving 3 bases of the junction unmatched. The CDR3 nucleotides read TGTGCCAGCAGTTTGGCACTAGCGAATGAGCAGTTCTTC. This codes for CASSLALANEQFF.

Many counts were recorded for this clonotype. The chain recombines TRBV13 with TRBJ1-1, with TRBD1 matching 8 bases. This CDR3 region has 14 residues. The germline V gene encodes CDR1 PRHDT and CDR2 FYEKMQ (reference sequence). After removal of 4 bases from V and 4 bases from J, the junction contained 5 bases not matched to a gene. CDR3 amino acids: CASSSQGEVTEAFF. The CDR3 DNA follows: TGTGCCAGCAGCTCACAGGGGGAGGTCACTGAAGCTTTCTTT.

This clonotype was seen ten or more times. The CDR3 sequence is CRLTSGSPKTWYNEQFF. The CDR3 DNA follows: TGCAGGTTGACTAGCGGGTCCCCGAAGACGTGGTACAATGAGCAGTTCTTC. The J gene is TRBJ2-1, the V gene TRBV20-1, with 10 bases matching TRBD2. Per the germline V gene, CDR1 is DFQATT and CDR2 is SNEGSKA (reference sequence). CDR3 length equals 17 residues.

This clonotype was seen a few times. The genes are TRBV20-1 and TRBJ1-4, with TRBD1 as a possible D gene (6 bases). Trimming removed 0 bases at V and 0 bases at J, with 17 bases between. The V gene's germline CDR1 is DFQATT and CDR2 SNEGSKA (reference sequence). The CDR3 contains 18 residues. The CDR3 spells CSARESRGIQATNEKLFF. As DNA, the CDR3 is TGCAGTGCTAGAGAGTCTAGGGGGATACAGGCAACTAATGAAAAACTGTTTTTT.

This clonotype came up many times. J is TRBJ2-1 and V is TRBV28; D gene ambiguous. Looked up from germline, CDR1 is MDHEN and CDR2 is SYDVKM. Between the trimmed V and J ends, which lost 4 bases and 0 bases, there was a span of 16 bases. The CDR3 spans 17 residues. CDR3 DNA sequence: TGTGCCAGCAGTTCCCCCTTCCATATAAGCTCCTACAATGAGCAGTTCTTC. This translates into CASSSPFHISSYNEQFF.

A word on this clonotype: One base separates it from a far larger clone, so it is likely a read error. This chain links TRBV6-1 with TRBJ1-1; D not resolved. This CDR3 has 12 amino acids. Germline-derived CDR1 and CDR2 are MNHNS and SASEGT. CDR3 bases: TGTGCCAGCAGTCAACCGAGCACTGAAGCTCTCTTT. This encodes CASSQPSTEALF.